The sample holds many counts of the clone carrying this TCR beta chain. Antigen: not known. Constant-region reverse primers amplified full-length variable regions, followed by semi-nested Nested Universal Primer A PCR. TCRdb passed the 5' RACE reads through MiXCR, listing each CDR3 protein once. The sample holds some 44,000 distinct CDR3 sequences, about 20% seen once. Tregs were sorted as CD4+CD25+CD127-/low cells. Per germline, CDR1 MGHRA and CDR2 YSYEKL. Trimming stripped 1 base from V and 0 bases from J, with 11 bases between. This CDR3 spans 16 amino acids. Findings and limits, study-wide: Greatest tumor Treg TCR overlap was with tumor naive CD4+ cells. Larger-cohort validation covered only one TCR beta V-J rearrangement.

This TCR was sampled from a female donor with breast cancer. The sequenced sample consisted of Tregs sorted from blood. The chain combines TRBV4-1 with TRBJ2-3; no reliable D call. As DNA, the CDR3 is TGCGCCAGCAGCCAAGCACCGGATACTAGCACAGATACGCAGTATTTT. Amino acids: CASSQAPDTSTDTQYF.